Each of the 26 T cell receptor beta chains below was sequenced from the same sample in a study of CD8 T cells in Susac syndrome. It was with random hexamers that about 0.45 to 1 ug RNA was reverse transcribed. TCRdb fed the immunoSEQ multiplex PCR reads into MiXCR, producing one record per CDR3 protein. Here the sample spans about 70,000 distinct CDR3 sequences, around 96% being singletons. Sequencing was carried out using CD4+ T cells from PBMCs. The origin of the receptors is a human donor with multiple sclerosis.

This sequence joins TRBV7-3 and TRBJ2-6, with D possibly TRBD2 on 5 matching bases. Trimming removed 1 base from V and 2 bases from J, with 9 bases in between. Germline V lookup: CDR1 SGHTA, CDR2 FQGTGA. The CDR3 is made up of 16 amino acids. CDR3 protein: CASSLSAGAGANVLTF. CDR3 sequence (DNA): TGTGCCAGCAGCTTAAGTGCCGGGGCTGGGGCCAACGTCCTGACTTTC.

In this sample, this clonotype turned up a few times. The V gene is TRBV28, the J gene TRBJ1-1; D is undetermined. The V gene lost 4 bases and the J gene lost 2 bases, with 8 bases spanning the gap. This CDR3 has 13 amino acids. Germline assignment: CDR1 MDHEN and CDR2 SYDVKM. This chain's CDR3 is CASSSGLNTEAFF. The CDR3 region has the DNA TGTGCCAGCAGTTCCGGGCTTAACACTGAAGCTTTCTTT.

The chain employs TRBV11-2 and TRBJ2-2; D is perhaps TRBD2 (5 bases). Germline V gene lookup returns CDR1 SGHAT and CDR2 FQNNGV. This CDR3 has 14 residues. V dropped 3 bases and J dropped 7 bases, with 12 bases sitting between them. This chain's CDR3 is CASSFIRGRGELFF. The CDR3 coding sequence is TGTGCCAGCAGCTTCATCCGCGGGCGCGGGGAGCTGTTTTTT.

This chain joins TRBV20-1 and TRBJ2-5; maybe TRBD1 (6 bases). Trimming removed 6 bases at V and 3 bases at J, with 14 bases between. The CDR3 is 13 residues long. Germline V gene sequence: CDR1 DFQATT, CDR2 SNEGSKA (reference sequence). The DNA of the CDR3 is TGCAGTGCCCCAACAGGGAACAAAGAGACCCAGTACTTC. Its translation is CSAPTGNKETQYF.

The chain links TRBV4-1 to TRBJ1-2; the match to TRBD1 covers 9 bases. The J segment lost 5 bases and the V segment lost 0 bases, leaving 10 bases of the junction unmatched. The CDR3 has 17 residues. Germline loops: CDR1 MGHRA, CDR2 YSYEKL. Written as DNA, the CDR3 is TGCGCCAGCAGCCAAGATGGACACAGGGGGCAGGGTTATGGCTACACCTTC. Protein product: CASSQDGHRGQGYGYTF.

This rearrangement joins TRBV5-4 to TRBJ2-1, with 11 bases identical to TRBD2. V was clipped by 4 bases and J by 5 bases; unmatched bases: 17. Germline loops: CDR1 SGHNT, CDR2 YYREEE (reference sequence). The CDR3 has 19 residues. The CDR3 DNA follows: TGTGCCAGCAGCCCCCCTGGGGTAGCGGGGGGGCGAAGAGACAATGAGCAGTTCTTC. Amino acid sequence: CASSPPGVAGGRRDNEQFF.

This chain links TRBV3-1 with TRBJ1-1; no firm D call. Trimming stripped 0 bases from V and 0 bases from J, with 17 bases between. The germline gives CDR1 LGHDT, CDR2 YNNKEL (reference sequence). The CDR3 has 18 amino acids. The CDR3 sequence: CASSQDSGKTLMNTEAFF. The CDR3 DNA is TGTGCCAGCAGCCAAGATTCGGGTAAGACTCTCATGAACACTGAAGCTTTCTTT.

The chain uses TRBV20-1 and TRBJ2-7; no clear D gene. The CDR3 sequence is 15 residues long. The germline V gene encodes CDR1 DFQATT and CDR2 SNEGSKA (reference sequence). With 2 bases removed from V and 0 bases from J, the gap between germline ends came to 14 bases. In nucleotides, the CDR3 is TGCAGTGCTAGACGGCCAGGCCTGAGCTCCTACGAGCAGTACTTC. It specifies CSARRPGLSSYEQYF.

V and J are TRBV12-3 or TRBV12-4 and TRBJ2-3, with D perhaps matching TRBD1 or TRBD2 (5 bases each). Between the trimmed V and J ends, which lost 5 bases and 5 bases, there was a span of 14 bases. The CDR3 totals 14 residues. CDR3 coding DNA: TGTGCCAGCAGTCCAGGGAATAGCGTAGATACGCAGTATTTT. This encodes CASSPGNSVDTQYF.

The chain combines TRBV29-1 with TRBJ2-1; TRBD1 matches 11 bases. This CDR3 has 14 residues. V lost 7 bases to trimming and J lost 8 bases; unmatched junction nucleotides: 10. The germline V gene encodes CDR1 SQVTM and CDR2 ANQGSEA. Here the CDR3 reads CSERTGGAPDEQFF. For the CDR3, the DNA is TGCAGCGAGAGGACAGGGGGCGCCCCGGATGAGCAGTTCTTC.

J is TRBJ2-5 and V is TRBV7-2, with D perhaps matching TRBD2 (6 bases). CDR3 size: 15 residues. Germline CDR1 and CDR2: SGHTA and FQGNSA. V dropped 0 bases and J dropped 5 bases, with 13 bases sitting between them. The CDR3 nucleotides read TGTGCCAGCAGCTTAGCGCAGACTAGGCGGGAGACCCAGTACTTC. Protein sequence: CASSLAQTRRETQYF.

This clonotype was observed once. This chain uses TRBV7-2 with TRBJ1-1; 11 bases align to TRBD1. V dropped 6 bases and J dropped 4; count of bases not matched to a gene: 13. This CDR3 has 17 amino acids. Germline assignment: CDR1 SGHTA and CDR2 FQGNSA. This CDR3 reads CASRQDRGPSMSTEAFF. The CDR3 DNA follows: TGTGCCAGCAGACAGGACAGGGGGCCCTCGATGAGCACTGAAGCTTTCTTT. The variable domain in full, completed from reference TRBV7-2 and TRBJ1-1, reads GAGVSQSPSNKVTEKGKDVELRCDPISGHTALYWYRQSLGQGLEFLIYFQGNSAPDKSGLPSDRFSAERTGGSVSTLTIQRTQQEDSAVYLCASRQDRGPSMSTEAFFGQGTRLTVV.

The chain couples TRBV7-2 to TRBJ2-7, with D perhaps matching TRBD1 (6 bases). Germline V gene data show CDR1 as SGHTA and CDR2 as FQGNSA. The V gene lost 2 bases and the J gene lost 6 bases, with 14 bases spanning the gap. This CDR3 contains 14 residues. As DNA, the CDR3 is TGTGCCAGCAGCTTATGGGGGCCGGGCAGCGAGCAGTACTTC. Its protein product is CASSLWGPGSEQYF.

The rearrangement uses TRBV12-3 or TRBV12-4 and TRBJ2-7; possible D gene TRBD2, 5 bases. This CDR3 has 13 amino acids. V shed 4 bases and J shed 1 base, with 8 bases lying between them. The CDR3 coding sequence is TGTGCCAGCAGTTGGACTGATTCCTACGAGCAGTACTTC. It yields the protein CASSWTDSYEQYF.

The V gene is TRBV7-9, the J gene TRBJ2-7; unclear D gene. V shed 1 base and J shed 2 bases, with 3 bases lying between them. Germline CDR1 is SEHNR and CDR2 is FQNEAQ (reference sequence). This CDR3 has 12 residues. Here the CDR3 reads CASSLVTYEQYF. In DNA, the CDR3 is TGTGCCAGCAGCTTAGTGACCTACGAGCAGTACTTC.

The chain couples TRBV20-1 to TRBJ2-1, with 10 bases that match TRBD2. Germline CDR1 DFQATT, CDR2 SNEGSKA (reference sequence). V shed 1 base, J shed 3 bases, and the junction held 3 bases outside the gene matches. The CDR3 is made up of 15 amino acids. The DNA for the CDR3 is TGCAGTGCTAGAGGGGCTAGCGGGGGCTACAATGAGCAGTTCTTC. The encoded protein is CSARGASGGYNEQFF.

The chain carries TRBV3-1 and TRBJ2-7; 10 positions match TRBD2. V was pared by 0 bases and J by 6 bases, with 5 bases of the junction left unmatched. The CDR3 contains 15 residues. Germline CDR1 reads LGHDT; CDR2 reads YNNKEL (reference sequence). CDR3 in amino acids: CASSQERTSGGEQYF. DNA for the CDR3: TGTGCCAGCAGCCAAGAAAGGACTAGCGGCGGCGAGCAGTACTTC.

The chain is built from TRBV6-5 and TRBJ1-2; 8 positions match TRBD1. The CDR3 runs 14 residues. Germline values: CDR1 MNHEY, CDR2 SVGAGI. With V trimmed by 6 bases and J by 7 bases, 10 bases remained unmatched. CDR3 sequence reads: CASSPRTGLSGYTF. The CDR3 DNA reads TGTGCCAGCAGCCCACGGACAGGGTTATCTGGCTACACCTTC.

CDR3 in DNA: TGCAGCGCTATGACAGGGGCGAACACTGAAGCTTTCTTT. Protein product: CSAMTGANTEAFF. This chain joins TRBV29-1 and TRBJ1-1; 8 bases map to TRBD1. V lost 7 bases, J lost 1 base, and 5 bases stayed unmatched. The CDR3 is 13 amino acids. CDR1 and CDR2 from the germline V gene are SQVTM and ANQGSEA.

The chain couples TRBV29-1 to TRBJ2-3; maybe TRBD2 (6 bases). The CDR3 consists of 15 residues. Germline V gene lookup returns CDR1 SQVTM and CDR2 ANQGSEA. V was cut by 2 bases and J by 0 bases, with 12 bases left in between. CDR3 nucleotide sequence: TGCAGCGTTGAATGGAGGGGAACTAGCACAGATACGCAGTATTTT. Protein sequence: CSVEWRGTSTDTQYF.

The gene calls are TRBV3-1 and TRBJ1-6; D not resolved. The germline V and J ends were trimmed by 1 base and 10 bases, with 5 bases remaining between them. The germline gives CDR1 LGHDT, CDR2 YNNKEL (reference sequence). The CDR3 spans 12 residues. CDR3 nucleotides: TGTGCCAGCAGCCAAGCGGGATCACCCCTCCACTTT. Encoded protein: CASSQAGSPLHF.

In nucleotides, the CDR3 is TGCAGCGTTGAAGGACGGAACACCGGGGAGCTGTTTTTT. It is translated as CSVEGRNTGELFF. This rearrangement joins TRBV29-1 to TRBJ2-2; no clear D. The V gene's germline CDR1 is SQVTM and CDR2 ANQGSEA. The V and J ends lost 1 base and 1 base respectively, with 4 bases between them. The CDR3 consists of 13 residues.

The chain links TRBV9 to TRBJ1-1; D is perhaps TRBD1 (6 bases). Trimming pared 3 bases from V and 2 bases from J, leaving 14 bases between. CDR1 and CDR2 (germline): SGDLS, YYNGEE. This CDR3 is built from 15 residues. CDR3 DNA: TGTGCCAGCAGCGCAGTACAGGGTCCTAACACTGAAGCTTTCTTT. Its translation: CASSAVQGPNTEAFF.

The chain employs TRBV7-2 and TRBJ2-1, with TRBD1 as a possible D gene (6 bases). This CDR3 spans 15 amino acids. V was shortened by 5 bases and J by 0 bases, with 11 bases between the two germline ends. Germline V CDR1 and CDR2: SGHTA, FQGNSA. The CDR3 region is CASSAGQNSYNEQFF. In DNA, the CDR3 is TGTGCCAGCAGCGCCGGACAGAACTCCTACAATGAGCAGTTCTTC.

The J gene is TRBJ2-1, the V gene TRBV5-6; 7 nucleotides align to TRBD2. Germline trimming cut 3 bases from V and 6 bases from J; bases unmatched to any gene: 6. From germline, CDR1 is SGHDT and CDR2 YYEEEE. This CDR3 is 14 amino acids long. The CDR3 protein is CASSWRLAGNEQFF. In DNA form, the CDR3 reads TGTGCCAGCAGCTGGCGACTAGCTGGCAATGAGCAGTTCTTC.

The chain employs TRBV3-1 and TRBJ2-3, with 9 nucleotides matching TRBD1. This CDR3 comprises 14 residues. Germline loops: CDR1 LGHDT, CDR2 YNNKEL (reference sequence). Trimming cost V 4 bases and J 4 bases; bases outside gene matches: 3. CDR3 protein: CASSPGQGADTQYF. DNA of the CDR3: TGTGCCAGCAGCCCGGGACAGGGCGCAGATACGCAGTATTTT.